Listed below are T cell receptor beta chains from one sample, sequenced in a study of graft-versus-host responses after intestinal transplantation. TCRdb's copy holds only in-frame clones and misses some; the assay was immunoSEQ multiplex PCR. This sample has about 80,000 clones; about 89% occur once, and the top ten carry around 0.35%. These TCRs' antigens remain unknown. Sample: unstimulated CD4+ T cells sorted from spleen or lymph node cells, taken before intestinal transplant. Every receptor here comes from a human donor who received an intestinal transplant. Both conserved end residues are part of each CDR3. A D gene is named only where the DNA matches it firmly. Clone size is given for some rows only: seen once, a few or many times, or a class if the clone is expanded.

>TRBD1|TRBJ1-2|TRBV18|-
TGTGCCAGCTCACCAACGGGGGACAGAGATGGCTACACCTTC
CASSPTGDRDGYTF
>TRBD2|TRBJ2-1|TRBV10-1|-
TGCGCCAGCAGTGATGGGCTAGCGGGGGACAATGAGCAGTTCTTC
CASSDGLAGDNEQFF
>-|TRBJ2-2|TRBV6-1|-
TGTGCCAGCAGTGAATTTACGAACACCGGGGAGCTGTTTTTT
CASSEFTNTGELFF
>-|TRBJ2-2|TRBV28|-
TGTGCCAGCAGTTCGCCGCCCCTAGTGTCCAGGGAGCTGTTTTTT
CASSSPPLVSRELFF
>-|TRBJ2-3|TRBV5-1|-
TGCGCCAGCAGCTCGGGCCCGACTAGGGGGCGGACAGATACGCAGTATTTT
CASSSGPTRGRTDTQYF
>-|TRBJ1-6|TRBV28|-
TGTGCCAGCAGTTTAGAAGGGGATAACGGTTCACCCCTCCACTTT
CASSLEGDNGSPLHF
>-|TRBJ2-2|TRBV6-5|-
TGTGCCAGCAGCCGTCTTGGGTTCAGCGTCGGGGAGCTGTTTTTT
CASSRLGFSVGELFF
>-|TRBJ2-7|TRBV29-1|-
TGCAGCGTTACGTGGACAGCTTCATCCTACGAGCAGTACTTC
CSVTWTASSYEQYF
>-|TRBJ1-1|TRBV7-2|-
TGTGCCAGCAGCCAACAGTCATTCACCATGAACACTGAAGCTTTCTTT
CASSQQSFTMNTEAFF
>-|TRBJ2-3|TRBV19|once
TGTGCCAGTAGTAGGGGGCCAGGCGATACGCAGTATTTT
CASSRGPGDTQYF
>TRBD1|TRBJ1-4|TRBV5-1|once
TGCGCCAGCAGCTTGGCCGGGATTTCAGGGGGAGTAGAAAAACTGTTTTTT
CASSLAGISGGVEKLFF
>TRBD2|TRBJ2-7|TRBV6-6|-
TGTGCCAGCCGGAGTGGGGGGGCCTACGAGCAGTACTTC
CASRSGGAYEQYF
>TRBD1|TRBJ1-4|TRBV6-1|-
TGTGCCAGCAGTGAAGCGGGGACAGGCGCGGAAAAACTGTTTTTT
CASSEAGTGAEKLFF
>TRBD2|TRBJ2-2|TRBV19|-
TGTGCCAGTAGTATAAAGGCGGGAGGAGGCACCGGGGAGCTGTTTTTT
CASSIKAGGGTGELFF
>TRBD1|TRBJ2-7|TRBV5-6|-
TGTGCCAGCAGCTCACCGACAGGGAAGCACGAGCAGTACTTC
CASSSPTGKHEQYF
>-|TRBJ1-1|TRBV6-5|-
TGTGCCAGCAGTTATTATGGGAGGGGGAACACTGAAGCTTTCTTT
CASSYYGRGNTEAFF
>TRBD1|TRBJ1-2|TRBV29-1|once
TGCAGCGTGGCAACAGGGGCCAACTATGGCTACACCTTC
CSVATGANYGYTF
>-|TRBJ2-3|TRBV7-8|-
TGTGCCAGCGCACTCACAGATACGCAGTATTTT
CASALTDTQYF
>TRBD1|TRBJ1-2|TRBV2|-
TGTGCCAGCAGCCGCATGACAGGGGCCCCTAACTATGGCTACACCTTC
CASSRMTGAPNYGYTF
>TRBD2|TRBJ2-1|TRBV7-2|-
TGTGCCAGCAGCTTAGTCGCTAGCGGGAGGAGGGTGCTCGACAATGAGCAGTTCTTC
CASSLVASGRRVLDNEQFF
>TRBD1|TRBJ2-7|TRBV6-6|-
TGTGCCAGCAGTTCCCCATCCGGGACAGGGTTGCGCGAGCAGTACTTC
CASSSPSGTGLREQYF
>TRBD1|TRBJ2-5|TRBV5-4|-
TGTGCCAGCAGCAAGACAGGGGCCCAAGAGACCCAGTACTTC
CASSKTGAQETQYF
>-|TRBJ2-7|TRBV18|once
TGTGCCAGCTCACCACCGGGACTCTACTACGAGCAGTACTTC
CASSPPGLYYEQYF
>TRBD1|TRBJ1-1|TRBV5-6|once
TGTGCCAGCAGCTTCAGCAGGGGGCTTAACACTGAAGCTTTCTTT
CASSFSRGLNTEAFF
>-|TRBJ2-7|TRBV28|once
TGTGCCAGCAGTTTATCGGGCTACGAGCAGTACTTC
CASSLSGYEQYF
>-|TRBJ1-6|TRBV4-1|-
TGCGCCAGCAGCCAAGTCCTCAGGGGTTATTCACCCCTCCACTTT
CASSQVLRGYSPLHF
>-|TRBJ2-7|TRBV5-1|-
TGCGCCAGCAGCTTGGGCAGGGCGGAAACTCAGTACTTC
CASSLGRAETQYF
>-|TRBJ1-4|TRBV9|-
TGTGCCAGCAGCGTAGCGGGAGGGTATAATGAAAAACTGTTTTTT
CASSVAGGYNEKLFF
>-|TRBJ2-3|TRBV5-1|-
TGCGCCAGCAGCCCAGGGGGCACAGATACGCAGTATTTT
CASSPGGTDTQYF
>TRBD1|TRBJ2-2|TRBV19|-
TGTGCCAGTAGTACACAGGGGGCCGGGGAGCTGTTTTTT
CASSTQGAGELFF
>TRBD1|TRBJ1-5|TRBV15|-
TGTGCCACCAGCCGAGCGACAGGGAAGAATCAGCCCCAGCATTTT
CATSRATGKNQPQHF
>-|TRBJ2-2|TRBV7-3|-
TGTGCCAGCAGCTTAAGGAGGAACACCGGGGAGCTGTTTTTT
CASSLRRNTGELFF
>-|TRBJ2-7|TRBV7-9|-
TGTGCCAGCAGCTTGGGAGGTGGGCTGTACGAGCAGTACTTC
CASSLGGGLYEQYF
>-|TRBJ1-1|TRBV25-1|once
TGTGCCAGCAGTGATCAGACTCTCCTGAACACTGAAGCTTTCTTT
CASSDQTLLNTEAFF
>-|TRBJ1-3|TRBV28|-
TGTGCCAGCAGTCGAGGACAGTGGAACACCATATATTTT
CASSRGQWNTIYF
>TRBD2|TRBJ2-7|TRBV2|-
TGTGCCAGCAGCTACGTCTCTGGACTAGCGGGCAAATACGAGCAGTACTTC
CASSYVSGLAGKYEQYF
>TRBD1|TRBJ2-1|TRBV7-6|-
TGTGCCAGCAGCTTCAGCGGACAGGGGTTCGATGAGCAGTTCTTC
CASSFSGQGFDEQFF
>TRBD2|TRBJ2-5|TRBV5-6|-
TGTGCCAGCAGCTTGGTTGCGGGAGGGCCGCGGGAGACCCAGTACTTC
CASSLVAGGPRETQYF